The source of this T cell receptor (beta chain) is a study of regulatory T cells in long-lasting Graves disease. Study outcomes and limitations: Persistent Graves' disease cases displayed lower TCR diversity than newly diagnosed ones. TRBV28, TRBJ1-2 and TRBJ2-5 emerged as the favored segments in persistent disease. Having few samples may have compromised the accuracy.

Time point reported: newly diagnosed GD, antithyroid drugs for less than 3 months. PBMC-derived RNA was used for the TCR library. This clonotype was seen at least ten times. No antigen is known for it. Both iRepertoire HTBI primers and Arm-PCR of CDR3 regions were used to build the TCR beta libraries. From the multiplex PCR reads, TCRdb called clonotypes with MiXCR, one entry per CDR3 protein. The data hold a few hundred thousand distinct CDR3 sequences, with 11% to 15% observed a single time. V lost 3 bases to trimming and J lost 1 base; unmatched junction nucleotides: 5. This CDR3 is built from 15 residues. A further study also used this sample, focusing on T cells in Graves' hyperthyroidism and ophthalmopathy. Per that paper: Diagnoses used clinical symptoms, serum thyroxine and TRAb, thyroid ultrasound and orbital computed tomography.

The clonotype comes from a woman aged 45-65 years with Graves disease. V is TRBV12-3 or TRBV12-4 and J is TRBJ2-7; 8 positions match TRBD2. The material was peripheral blood mononuclear cells (PBMCs), obtained at new diagnosis, from a patient treated with antithyroid drugs. DNA of the CDR3: TGTGCCAGCAGTTTGGGCGGCGGGGGGTCCTACGAGCAGTACTTC. Translation: CASSLGGGGSYEQYF.